The source of this T cell receptor (beta chain) is a study of cytomegalovirus exposure and HLA in healthy donors. Study results and caveats: The tendency of first-cohort TCR clusters to co-occur in the 120 validation repertoires was identified by a subsequent analysis. Reportedly, diagnosis of cytomegalovirus status by the classifier showed high specificity and sensitivity. The dataset shows that most TCR sequences were rare, while some public TCRs occurred in many donors. Researchers reported that three CMV-associated chains were confirmed in vitro as CMV antigen-specific.

The protocol was immunoSEQ multiplex PCR, while the TCRdb copy is restricted to in-frame clones and leaves out a portion. The sample holds 100,000 to 150,000 clones; roughly nine tenths are singletons and the top ten take 1.5% to 2.5%. In regard to this clone: The antigen remains unidentified.

Germline CDR1 reads KGHSH; CDR2 reads LQKENI. The V end lost 5 bases, the J end lost 3 bases, and 14 bases lay between the germline ends. The CDR3 consists of 15 residues. The source is a woman aged 18-35 years in good health and CMV-seronegative. The sequenced sample consisted of PBMCs. The J gene is TRBJ2-4, the V gene TRBV18; D might be TRBD1 (6 bases). CDR3 region: CASSVQGMGKNIQYF. Here the CDR3 DNA reads TGTGCCAGCTCAGTACAGGGTATGGGCAAAAACATTCAGTACTTC. The variable domain in full, with the rest retrieved from reference TRBV18 and TRBJ2-4, is NAGVMQNPRHLVRRRGQEARLRCSPMKGHSHVYWYRQLPEEGLKFMVYLQKENIIDESGMPKERFSAEFPKEGPSILRIQQVVRGDSAAYFCASSVQGMGKNIQYFGAGTRLSVL.